The rows below give T cell receptor beta chains drawn from one sample of a study of T cells in Graves' hyperthyroidism and ophthalmopathy. MiXCR, applied by TCRdb to the multiplex PCR reads, yields one record per CDR3 protein. The repertoire holds about 720,000 distinct CDR3 sequences, with over 15% as singletons. The sequenced sample was blood. These receptors originate from a woman aged 50 to 65 with Graves' hyperthyroidism that later progressed to Graves' ophthalmopathy. CDR3s include the opening cysteine and the closing phenylalanine or tryptophan. The D gene is left open where the match is weak. Where a row states a size, it is once, few, many or the class of an expanded clone; other rows omit it.

V gene	J gene	clone size	D gene	CDR3 protein	CDR3 DNA
TRBV5-1	TRBJ1-5	many	.	CASSPLQGGQPQHF	TGCGCCAGCAGCCCTTTACAGGGAGGCCAGCCCCAGCATTTT
TRBV12-3/TRBV12-4	TRBJ2-2	.	.	CAATFNGRELFF	TGTGCCGCGACGTTCAACGGCCGGGAGCTGTTTTTT
TRBV9	TRBJ1-3	.	.	CASSPRVGNTMYF	TGTGCCAGCAGCCCCCGGGTCGGAAACACCATGTATTTT
TRBV4-1	TRBJ1-5	.	.	CTSSPGGGNQPQHF	TGCACCAGCAGCCCGGGGGGAGGGAATCAGCCCCAGCATTTT
TRBV10-3	TRBJ1-5	many	.	CAISDLQGLSNQPQHF	TGTGCCATCAGTGACTTGCAGGGGTTAAGCAATCAGCCCCAGCATTTT
TRBV20-1	TRBJ1-2	few	TRBD1	CSATPRDRVNYGYTF	TGCAGTGCCACCCCCCGGGACAGGGTGAACTATGGCTACACCTTC
TRBV3-1	TRBJ1-2	many	TRBD1	CASSLFVDRGRRGYTF	TGTGCCAGCAGCCTATTCGTTGACAGGGGCCGCCGTGGCTACACCTTC
TRBV3-1	TRBJ1-2	many	.	CASSQGAATNYGYTF	TGTGCCAGCAGCCAAGGGGCAGCGACTAACTATGGCTACACCTTC
TRBV20-1	TRBJ2-3	many	.	CSARDLRHNTDTQYF	TGCAGTGCTAGAGATCTACGGCACAACACAGATACGCAGTATTTT
TRBV4-1	TRBJ1-2	few	TRBD1	CASSHLQGANGYTF	TGCGCCAGCAGCCACCTACAGGGGGCAAATGGCTACACCTTC
TRBV19	TRBJ1-2	few	TRBD1	CASGTGEYYGYTF	TGTGCCAGCGGGACAGGGGAGTACTATGGCTACACCTTC
TRBV5-1	TRBJ2-5	once	.	CASSPWLIGVHETQYF	TGCGCCAGCAGCCCTTGGTTGATAGGGGTACATGAGACCCAGTACTTC
TRBV30	TRBJ2-1	many	TRBD2	CAWSVGIAGPAEQFF	TGTGCCTGGAGCGTGGGGATAGCGGGGCCTGCTGAGCAGTTCTTC
TRBV12-3/TRBV12-4	TRBJ1-5	many	.	CASSLTLMGGNQPQHF	TGTGCCAGCAGTTTAACCCTTATGGGGGGCAATCAGCCCCAGCATTTT
TRBV24-1	TRBJ2-5	.	.	CATSDISQGKETQYF	TGTGCCACCAGTGACATATCACAGGGAAAAGAGACCCAGTACTTC
TRBV7-8	TRBJ2-1	once	.	CASSYLRGRVRDEQFF	TGTGCCAGCAGCTACCTGAGGGGGAGGGTTAGGGATGAGCAGTTCTTC
TRBV7-3	TRBJ1-2	.	TRBD1	CAQTREGTDYGYTF	TGTGCACAGACGAGGGAGGGGACAGACTATGGCTACACCTTC
TRBV15	TRBJ2-1	.	.	CATSRVGSGNEQFF	TGTGCCACCAGCAGAGTGGGTTCGGGGAATGAGCAGTTCTTC
TRBV18	TRBJ1-1	many	.	CASSTGTEAFF	TGTGCCAGCTCCACAGGCACTGAAGCTTTCTTT
TRBV20-1	TRBJ1-4	.	.	CSASKGVNEKLFF	TGCAGTGCTAGTAAGGGGGTTAATGAAAAACTGTTTTTT
TRBV5-1	TRBJ1-4	.	TRBD1	CASSNRDRGVATNEKLFF	TGCGCCAGCAGCAACCGGGACAGGGGGGTTGCAACTAATGAAAAACTGTTTTTT
TRBV12-3/TRBV12-4	TRBJ1-5	.	.	CASSSTGYGQPQHF	TGTGCCAGCAGTTCAACAGGCTACGGACAGCCCCAGCATTTT
TRBV12-3/TRBV12-4	TRBJ2-5	many	.	CASSLAGFQETQYF	TGTGCCAGCAGTTTAGCGGGGTTCCAAGAGACCCAGTACTTC
TRBV7-2	TRBJ1-6	few	.	CASSLEEVGSPLHF	TGTGCCAGCAGCTTAGAGGAGGTTGGGTCACCCCTCCACTTT
TRBV5-1	TRBJ1-1	.	.	CASRHGQAPINTEAFF	TGCGCCAGCAGGCACGGACAAGCCCCCATCAACACTGAAGCTTTCTTT
TRBV18	TRBJ2-1	many	TRBD1	CASLGQSYNEQFF	TGTGCCAGCTTGGGACAGTCCTACAATGAGCAGTTCTTC
TRBV5-6	TRBJ2-7	.	.	CASSLGESVRSPREQYF	TGTGCCAGCAGCTTGGGGGAATCGGTCAGGTCACCGAGGGAGCAGTACTTC
TRBV27	TRBJ2-7	few	.	CASIGQSSYEQYF	TGTGCCAGCATCGGACAGTCCTCCTACGAGCAGTACTTC
TRBV4-1	TRBJ1-4	.	TRBD1	CASSQERQGSEKLFF	TGCGCCAGCAGCCAAGAACGACAGGGTAGTGAAAAACTGTTTTTT
TRBV6-5	TRBJ2-7	many	.	CASSLRGASYEQYF	TGTGCCAGCTCCCTCAGGGGCGCCTCCTACGAGCAGTACTTC
TRBV6-5	TRBJ1-1	.	TRBD1	CASSYTGQGQLGAEAFF	TGTGCCAGCAGTTACACGGGACAGGGGCAGTTGGGAGCTGAAGCTTTCTTT
TRBV15	TRBJ2-6	.	.	CATSRDLTGLTSGANVLTF	TGTGCCACCAGCAGAGATCTCACAGGACTAACCTCTGGGGCCAACGTCCTGACTTTC
TRBV11-2	TRBJ2-7	many	.	CASSFLDYPYEQYF	TGTGCCAGCAGCTTTCTAGACTATCCCTACGAGCAGTACTTC
TRBV5-4	TRBJ2-1	.	TRBD1	CASSLFAAGGLDEQFF	TGTGCCAGCAGCTTGTTCGCGGCAGGGGGTCTGGATGAGCAGTTCTTC
TRBV6-1	TRBJ2-2	many	TRBD2	CASSPWERGATGELFF	TGTGCCAGCAGTCCATGGGAGCGGGGAGCCACCGGGGAGCTGTTTTTT
TRBV14	TRBJ2-1	few	.	CASSQETWDEQFF	TGTGCCAGCAGCCAAGAGACATGGGATGAGCAGTTCTTC
TRBV7-8	TRBJ2-4	.	.	CASSLSRFPGDKNIQYF	TGTGCCAGCAGCCTCTCCCGTTTCCCGGGAGACAAAAACATTCAGTACTTC